This T cell receptor (beta chain) was recorded in a study of control samples from healthy donors and cancer patients. TCRdb's copy holds only in-frame clones and misses some; the assay was immunoSEQ multiplex PCR. The data contain 130,000 or so clones, 85% to 90% of them singletons. The germline CDR1 and CDR2 sequences are SGHRS and YFSETQ. This CDR3 spans 15 amino acids. V lost 0 bases to trimming and J lost 4 bases; unmatched junction nucleotides: 5. Sequencing input: blood. The V call is TRBV5-1, the J call TRBJ2-5; 8 bases match TRBD1. The origin of this receptor is a young man in good health. CDR3 region: CASSLDRGLPETQYF. In DNA, the CDR3 is TGCGCCAGCAGCTTGGACAGGGGGTTGCCAGAGACCCAGTACTTC.